Each of the 10 T cell receptor beta chains below was sequenced from the same sample in a study of spatial heterogeneity in lung cancer. Noted time point: sample taken at primary tumor resection. Material for sequencing was whole RNA from tumor, nontumor lung or frozen PBMC, left unsorted. TCRdb analysed the 5' RACE reads with MiXCR anew, one entry per CDR3 protein. The table shows fewer than 15,000 distinct CDR3 sequences, with about 5.6% occurring only once. The source material was lung tumor tissue, sampled at surgery. These receptors were collected from a human donor with early-stage non-small cell lung cancer.

The table lists this clonotype with many counts. For a library built for alpha chains, this beta chain is a stray read; little rests on its size. V is TRBV6-2 or TRBV6-3 and J is TRBJ1-5, with D hard to call. The V gene lost 6 bases and the J gene lost 0 bases, with 12 bases spanning the gap. Germline V gene lookup returns CDR1 MNHEY and CDR2 SVGEGT. The CDR3 spans 15 residues. Here the CDR3 reads CASRSDLYSNQPQHF. DNA of the CDR3: TGTGCCAGCAGATCGGACTTATATAGCAATCAGCCCCAGCATTTT.

This clonotype showed up many times. A library made for alpha chains picked up this beta chain off target, so its size means little. The chain has TRBV20-1 and TRBJ1-4, with D perhaps matching TRBD1 (6 bases). Germline V gene lookup returns CDR1 DFQATT and CDR2 SNEGSKA (reference sequence). This CDR3 spans 15 amino acids. V gave up 6 bases and J gave up 2 bases, with 16 bases separating them. CDR3 sequence: CSAQTAGATNEKLFF. The DNA for the CDR3 is TGCAGTGCCCAAACGGCAGGGGCTACTAATGAAAAACTGTTTTTT.

For this clonotype: The library was designed around alpha chains, so this beta chain is a stray read whose abundance carries little weight. CDR3 sequence reads: CASSQEGWNTEAFF. DNA for the CDR3: TGCGCCAGCAGCCAGGAAGGTTGGAACACTGAAGCTTTCTTT. The gene calls are TRBV4-3 and TRBJ1-1; D unclear. The CDR3 spans 14 residues. Germline loops: CDR1 LGHNA, CDR2 YSLEER. The ends were cut back, 3 bases at V and 1 base at J, with 9 bases in the middle.

The sample holds many counts of this clonotype. This beta chain is a stray sequence in a library constructed for alpha chains; its clone size is not meaningful. The chain recombines TRBV6-2 or TRBV6-3 with TRBJ2-2; D may be TRBD2 (6 bases). Germline lookup yields CDR1 MNHEY and CDR2 SVGEGT. CDR3 length: 16 amino acids. Trimming removed 2 bases at V and 3 bases at J, with 13 bases between. CDR3 sequence (DNA): TGTGCCAGCAGTTACGGCCAGGGACTCTACACCGGGGAGCTGTTTTTT. Its translation is CASSYGQGLYTGELFF.

This clonotype was detected ten times or more. This beta chain is off target for a library built for alpha chains, so its abundance means little. The rearrangement links TRBV4-3 to TRBJ1-3; TRBD1 agrees at 7 bases. With 4 bases clipped from V and 2 bases from J, the junction kept 5 bases outside the gene matches. Germline CDR1 is LGHNA and CDR2 is YSLEER. This CDR3 has 15 residues. CDR3 bases: TGCGCCAGCAGCCGGACCACAGGGGCTGGAAACACCATATATTTT. This sequence encodes CASSRTTGAGNTIYF.

This clonotype occurred many times. This beta chain is an off-target read within a library intended for alpha chains, so its frequency means little. This chain joins TRBV3-1 and TRBJ2-2, with D uncertain. V lost 6 bases to trimming and J lost 4 bases, with 15 bases between them. The CDR3 is 15 residues long. Germline CDR1 is LGHDT and CDR2 is YNNKEL (reference sequence). The CDR3 DNA follows: TGTGCCAGCAGGAGTTCGTCTGACTTCACCGGGGAGCTGTTTTTT. Translated, it gives CASRSSSDFTGELFF.

In its sample, this clonotype was seen many times. The library was built for alpha chains, so this beta chain is an off-target read and its size means little. The V gene is TRBV27, the J gene TRBJ2-3; no clear D gene. The ends were cut back, 5 bases at V and 2 bases at J, with 5 bases in the middle. The CDR3 runs 12 residues. Germline V CDR1 and CDR2: MNHEY, SMNVEV (reference sequence). In nucleotides, the CDR3 is TGTGCCAGCAGTCAATTCACAGATACGCAGTATTTT. Its protein product is CASSQFTDTQYF.

This clonotype appeared many times. With the library built for alpha chains, this beta chain is off target and its frequency is not meaningful. This sequence joins TRBV20-1 and TRBJ1-6, with 7 bases that match TRBD1. The germline gives CDR1 DFQATT, CDR2 SNEGSKA (reference sequence). After removal of 3 bases from V and 8 bases from J, the junction contained 4 bases not matched to a gene. The length of the CDR3 is 13 residues. DNA of the CDR3: TGCAGTGCTAGGGGGAGGGGGCATTCACCCCTCCACTTT. Its protein is CSARGRGHSPLHF.

This clonotype was recorded at least ten times. The size of this beta chain means little, since it is a stray read in a library made for alpha chains. V gene TRBV7-8 combines with J gene TRBJ1-5, with D maybe TRBD1 (6 bases). Trimming removed 1 base from V and 4 bases from J, with 8 bases in between. Germline CDR1 is SGHVS and CDR2 is FQNEAQ. The CDR3 loop spans 14 amino acids. The CDR3 DNA follows: TGTGCCAGCAGCTTAGGGGGGCAAAATCAGCCCCAGCATTTT. Protein sequence: CASSLGGQNQPQHF.

This clonotype was counted many times. With the library built for alpha chains, this beta chain is off target and its frequency is not meaningful. The chain combines TRBV7-4 with TRBJ2-7; D ambiguous. The CDR3 spans 12 residues. Between the trimmed V and J ends, which lost 3 bases and 0 bases, there was a span of 3 bases. Germline V gives CDR1 SGHVT, CDR2 SQSDAQ. CDR3 sequence reads: CASSFGSYEQYV. The CDR3, as DNA: TGTGCCAGCAGCTTCGGCTCCTACGAGCAGTACGTC.